The clone carrying this T cell receptor beta chain was counted ten times or more. What it binds is unknown. Trimming took 6 bases from V and 1 from J, leaving 15 bases between them. Germline V gene sequence: CDR1 MDHEN, CDR2 SYDVKM. The CDR3 runs 15 residues. This specimen comes from a study of T-cell reconstitution after alpha-beta-depleted transplantation in children. Study-wide points: Diversity and T-cell counts at one year after transplant derived mostly from new T cells. Reports say that about two months after transplant, the alpha-beta T cells came out of several hundred graft clones that had expanded. Surviving recipient T cells and thymic progenitors produced the high day-60 TCRbeta diversity seen in some patients.

For TCRbeta, the library was prepared with unique molecular identifiers. TCRdb reanalysed the PCR reads using MiXCR and keeps one entry per CDR3 protein. The sample lists approximately 240,000 distinct CDR3 sequences, roughly a tenth occurring once. Sequenced material: PBMCs, taken before TCRalphabeta/CD19-depleted stem cell transplant. The source of this sequence is a child less than two years old with acute myeloid leukemia, due to receive a stem cell transplant. The rearrangement joins TRBV28 to TRBJ2-5, with D maybe TRBD1 (6 bases). CDR3 loop: CASSPRTAFQETQYF. DNA for the CDR3: TGTGCCAGCAGCCCGAGGACAGCCTTCCAAGAGACCCAGTACTTC.